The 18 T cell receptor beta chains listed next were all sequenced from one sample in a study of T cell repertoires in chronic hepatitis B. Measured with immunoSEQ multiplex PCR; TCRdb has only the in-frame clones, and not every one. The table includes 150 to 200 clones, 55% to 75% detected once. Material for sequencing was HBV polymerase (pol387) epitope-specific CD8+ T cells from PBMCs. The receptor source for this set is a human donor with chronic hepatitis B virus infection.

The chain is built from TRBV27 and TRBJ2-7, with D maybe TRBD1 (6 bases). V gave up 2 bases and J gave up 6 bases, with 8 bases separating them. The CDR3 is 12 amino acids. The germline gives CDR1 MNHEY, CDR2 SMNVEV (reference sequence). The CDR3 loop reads CASSLTGSEQYF. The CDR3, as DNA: TGTGCCAGCAGTTTAACAGGGTCCGAGCAGTACTTC.

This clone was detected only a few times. Here the CDR3 DNA reads TGTGCCTGGAGCTTTGGGGGGCCCTATAGCAATCAGCCCCAGCATTTT. Amino acids: CAWSFGGPYSNQPQHF. This sequence joins TRBV30 and TRBJ1-5; maybe TRBD1 (6 bases). The CDR3 is 16 amino acids. The V gene lost 3 bases and the J gene lost 0 bases, with 15 bases spanning the gap. Germline assignment: CDR1 GTSNPN and CDR2 SVGIG (reference sequence).

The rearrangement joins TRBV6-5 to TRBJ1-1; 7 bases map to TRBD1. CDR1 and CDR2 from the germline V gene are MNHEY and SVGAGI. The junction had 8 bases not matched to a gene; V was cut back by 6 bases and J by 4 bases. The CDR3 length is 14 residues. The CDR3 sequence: CASRIGGGGTEAFF. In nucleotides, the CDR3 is TGTGCCAGCAGGATCGGAGGGGGCGGCACTGAAGCTTTCTTT.

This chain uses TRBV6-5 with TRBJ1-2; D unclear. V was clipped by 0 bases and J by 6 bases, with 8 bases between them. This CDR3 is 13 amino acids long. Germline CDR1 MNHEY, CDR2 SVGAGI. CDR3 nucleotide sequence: TGTGCCAGCAGTTACTCTACCATTAATGGCTACACCTTC. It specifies CASSYSTINGYTF.

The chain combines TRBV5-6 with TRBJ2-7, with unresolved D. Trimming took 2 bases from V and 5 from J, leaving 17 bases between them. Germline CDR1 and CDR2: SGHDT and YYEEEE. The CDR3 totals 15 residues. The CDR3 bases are TGTGCCAGCAGCTTTGCGAGCCGTCGACTGGACGAGCAGTACTTC. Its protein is CASSFASRRLDEQYF.

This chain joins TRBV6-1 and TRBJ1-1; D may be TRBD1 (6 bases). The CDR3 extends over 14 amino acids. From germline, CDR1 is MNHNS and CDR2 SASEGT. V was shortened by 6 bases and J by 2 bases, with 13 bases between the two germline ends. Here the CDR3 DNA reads TGTGCCAGCAGAAGGACAGAAGCAAACACTGAAGCTTTCTTT. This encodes CASRRTEANTEAFF.

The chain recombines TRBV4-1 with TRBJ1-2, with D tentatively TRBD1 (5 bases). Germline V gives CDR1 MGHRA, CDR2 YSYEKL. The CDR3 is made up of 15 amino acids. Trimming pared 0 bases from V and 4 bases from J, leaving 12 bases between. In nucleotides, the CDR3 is TGCGCCAGCAGCCAAGATTGGGGCGGAATCTATGGCTACACCTTC. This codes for CASSQDWGGIYGYTF.

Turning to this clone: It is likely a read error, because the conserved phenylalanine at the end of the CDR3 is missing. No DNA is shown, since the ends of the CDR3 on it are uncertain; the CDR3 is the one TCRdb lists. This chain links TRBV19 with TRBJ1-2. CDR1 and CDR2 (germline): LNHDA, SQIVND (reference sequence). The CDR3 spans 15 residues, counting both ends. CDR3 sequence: CASSTGGTNRKTYGY.

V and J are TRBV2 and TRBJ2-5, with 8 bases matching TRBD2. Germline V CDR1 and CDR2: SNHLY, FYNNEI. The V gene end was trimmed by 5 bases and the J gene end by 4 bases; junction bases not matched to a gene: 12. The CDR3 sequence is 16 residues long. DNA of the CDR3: TGTGCCAGCAGTTCCGTCGGAGCGGGAGCGGGAGAGACCCAGTACTTC. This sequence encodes CASSSVGAGAGETQYF.

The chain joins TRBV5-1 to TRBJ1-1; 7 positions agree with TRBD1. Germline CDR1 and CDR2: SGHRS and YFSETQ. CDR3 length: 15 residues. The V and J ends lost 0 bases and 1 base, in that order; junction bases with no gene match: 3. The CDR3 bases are TGCGCCAGCAGCTTGGATTGGACAGGGAACACTGAAGCTTTCTTT. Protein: CASSLDWTGNTEAFF.

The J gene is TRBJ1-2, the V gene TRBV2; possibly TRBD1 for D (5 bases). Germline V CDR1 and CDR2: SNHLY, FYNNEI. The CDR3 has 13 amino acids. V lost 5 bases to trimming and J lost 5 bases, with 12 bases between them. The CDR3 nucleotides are TGTGCCAGCAGTTGGGCGGGACCATATGGCTACACCTTC. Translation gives CASSWAGPYGYTF.

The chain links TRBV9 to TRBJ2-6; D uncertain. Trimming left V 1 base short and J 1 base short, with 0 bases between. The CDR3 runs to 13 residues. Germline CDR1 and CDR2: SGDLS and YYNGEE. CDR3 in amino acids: CASSVSGANVLTF. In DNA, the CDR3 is TGTGCCAGCAGCGTATCTGGGGCCAACGTCCTGACTTTC.

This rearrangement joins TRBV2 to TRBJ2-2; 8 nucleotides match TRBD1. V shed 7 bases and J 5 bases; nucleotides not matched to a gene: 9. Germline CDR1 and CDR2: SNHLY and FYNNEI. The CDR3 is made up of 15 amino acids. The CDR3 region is CASTVRGRGTGELFF. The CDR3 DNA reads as TGTGCCAGCACGGTCAGGGGGCGCGGAACCGGGGAGCTGTTTTTT. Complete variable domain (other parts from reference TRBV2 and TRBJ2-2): EPEVTQTPSHQVTQMGQEVILRCVPISNHLYFYWYRQILGQKVEFLVSFYNNEISEKSEIFDDQFSVERPDGSNFTLKIRSTKLEDSAMYFCASTVRGRGTGELFFGEGSRLTVL.

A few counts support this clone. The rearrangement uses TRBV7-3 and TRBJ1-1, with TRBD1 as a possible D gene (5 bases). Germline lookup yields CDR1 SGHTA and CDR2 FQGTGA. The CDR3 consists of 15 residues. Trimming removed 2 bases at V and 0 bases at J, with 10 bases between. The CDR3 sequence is CASSLYEGMNTEAFF. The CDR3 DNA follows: TGTGCCAGCAGCTTATACGAGGGGATGAACACTGAAGCTTTCTTT.

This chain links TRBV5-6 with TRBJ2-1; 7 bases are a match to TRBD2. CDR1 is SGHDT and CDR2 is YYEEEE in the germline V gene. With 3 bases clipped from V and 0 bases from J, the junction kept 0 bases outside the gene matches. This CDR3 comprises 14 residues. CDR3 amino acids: CASSSGGSYNEQFF. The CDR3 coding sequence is TGTGCCAGCAGCTCGGGAGGCTCCTACAATGAGCAGTTCTTC.

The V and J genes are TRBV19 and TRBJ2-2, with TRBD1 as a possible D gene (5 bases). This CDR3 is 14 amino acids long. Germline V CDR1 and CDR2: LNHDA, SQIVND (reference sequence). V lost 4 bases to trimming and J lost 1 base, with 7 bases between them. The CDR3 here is CASSKGMNTGELFF. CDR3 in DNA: TGTGCCAGTAGTAAGGGGATGAACACCGGGGAGCTGTTTTTT.

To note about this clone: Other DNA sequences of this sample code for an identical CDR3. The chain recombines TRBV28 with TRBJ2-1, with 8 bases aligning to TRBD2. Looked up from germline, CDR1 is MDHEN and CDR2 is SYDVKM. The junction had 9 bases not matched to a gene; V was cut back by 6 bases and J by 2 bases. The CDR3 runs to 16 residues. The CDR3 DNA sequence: TGTGCCAGCAGGCCGTCTACGGGACTAGCCTACAATGAGCAGTTCTTC. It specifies CASRPSTGLAYNEQFF.

The CDR3 reads CASSGTGSTEAFF. In DNA form, the CDR3 reads TGCGCCAGCAGTGGGACGGGAAGCACTGAAGCTTTCTTT. The chain uses TRBV4-1 and TRBJ1-1, with D perhaps TRBD1 (5 bases). The germline gives CDR1 MGHRA, CDR2 YSYEKL. This CDR3 has 13 amino acids. Trimming took 6 bases from V and 4 from J, leaving 12 bases between them.